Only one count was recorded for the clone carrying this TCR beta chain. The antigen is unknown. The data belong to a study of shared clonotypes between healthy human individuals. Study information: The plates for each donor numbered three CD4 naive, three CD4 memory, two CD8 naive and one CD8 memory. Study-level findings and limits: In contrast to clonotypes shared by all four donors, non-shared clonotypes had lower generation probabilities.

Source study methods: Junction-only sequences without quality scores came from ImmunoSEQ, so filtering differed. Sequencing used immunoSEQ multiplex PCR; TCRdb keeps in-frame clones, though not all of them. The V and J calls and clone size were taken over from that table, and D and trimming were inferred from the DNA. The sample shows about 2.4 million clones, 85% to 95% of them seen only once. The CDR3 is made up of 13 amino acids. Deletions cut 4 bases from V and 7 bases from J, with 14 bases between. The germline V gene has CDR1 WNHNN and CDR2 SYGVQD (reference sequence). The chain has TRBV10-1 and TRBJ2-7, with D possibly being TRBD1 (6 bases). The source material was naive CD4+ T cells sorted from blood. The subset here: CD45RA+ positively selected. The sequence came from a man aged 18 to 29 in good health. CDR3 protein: CASSAQGTREQYF. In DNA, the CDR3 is TGCGCCAGCAGTGCCCAGGGGACGCGGGAGCAGTACTTC.